The T cell receptor beta chain under discussion was sequenced for a study of T cells in Graves' hyperthyroidism and ophthalmopathy. Diagnoses used clinical symptoms, serum thyroxine and TRAb, thyroid ultrasound and orbital computed tomography. The source material, RNA transcripts, was used to amplify TCR beta CDR3 regions. When the TCR CDR3 underwent first-round RT-PCR, the HTBI primer set was used. One entry per CDR3 protein, called by TCRdb with MiXCR from the multiplex PCR reads. The sample records under 450,000 distinct CDR3 sequences, 15% to 19% being singletons. This clonotype was found many times. No antigen is known for it. Overall study results and limits: In the analysis, a 13 V-J model separated ophthalmopathy from stable hyperthyroidism.

CDR3 length: 10 amino acids. CDR1 is SNHLY and CDR2 is FYNNEI in the germline V gene. Trimming removed 4 bases from V and 12 bases from J, with 7 bases in between. This receptor was identified in a woman aged 18 to 35 with Graves' hyperthyroidism. Sequences were obtained from blood. The chain has TRBV2 and TRBJ2-1; D unclear. The CDR3 sequence: CASSARVQFF. The CDR3 nucleotides are TGTGCCAGCAGTGCCCGGGTGCAGTTCTTC.